One TCR beta chain is described in this entry. No cognate antigen has been identified for it. There are no base qualities to consult, and no much larger clone falls within one base. The CDR3 regions of human TCRbeta chains were subjected to immunosequencing. The published analysis was carried out like this. TCRs in the repertoires were matched against a reference library of SARS-CoV-2-specific TCRs that had been generated with the MIRA antigen-specificity platform. Breadth meant the fraction of unique TCRs that were SARS-CoV-2-associated, whereas depth meant the fraction of total T cells that were SARS-CoV-2-associated. Using the MIRA data, every spike-specific TCR was mapped to the spike region that the TCR reacted to and assigned to either a CD4 or a CD8 class. Log10-transformed breadth and depth values were compared by one-way ANOVA with Sidak's multiple comparisons tests. TCRdb carries this immuneACCESS record with in-frame sequences only. Its versions omit some clonotypes, under half of them owing to an unresolved V gene in the studies checked, with the rest unexplained. The V and J calls and the clone size are those of that table, but D and trimming were determined from the DNA. For this sample the table gives about 40,000 clones, of which just over 85% were detected only once. In total, the top ten clones hold around a quarter of the sample.

The data were taken from a study of T cell responses to AZD1222 COVID-19 vaccine (dated by TCRdb to the early 2020s). Broadly, across the study: TCR sequencing covered more than 230 trial participants: 207 given two doses of AZD1222 and around 26 given two doses of MenACWY control vaccine. Enrollment into the trials was organized by age into subgroups of 18-55, 56-69 and 70-plus years, and those subgroups contained about 150, 27 and 61 TCR-sequenced participants, respectively. The paper as a whole reports these results and caveats: Reportedly, almost half of the unique spike-specific TCRs recognized epitopes lying outside the regions that are mutated in the B.1.351 and B.1.1.7 variants. The 56-69-year group was small, and its depth increase did not reach significance, likely because of low power. After two AZD1222 doses, spike-specific TCR breadth and depth were significantly higher than at day 0 and than in MenACWY recipients. Most participants were white British and females outnumbered males, and the authors suggested that clonal diversity may have been underestimated. Conclusions about previously exposed vaccinees were limited because only six AZD1222 recipients were SARS-CoV-2 seropositive at baseline. The whole spike protein was spanned by vaccine-associated CD4 TCRs, and dominant responses were seen in regions 160-218 and 743-854. No day 14 peak-response samples were available, so repertoires were characterized only after the peak T cell response.

Taken from the germline V gene, the CDR1 and CDR2 loops are MNHEY and SVGAGI. Spanning cysteine to phenylalanine, the CDR3 consists of 15 amino acids. Left in the record is the CDR3 DNA by itself, 45 bases read in frame from the first base. Between the V and J ends, shortened by 2 bases and 6 bases respectively, the junction contains 17 bases. What the time point label conveys for this sample: about 28 days (+/-7) after the second vaccine dose. The treatment or condition tag for this specimen amounts to: meningococcal conjugate vaccine given as trial control. Samples from vaccinated people were obtained from the UK trials COV001 and COV002, which included a single-blind randomized controlled phase 2/3 trial of AZD1222 (ChAdOx1 nCoV-19) in healthy adults. Trial participant PBMC samples were collected at day 0 and day 28 after the second dose for TCRbeta chain sequencing.

This sequence uses TRBV6-5 and TRBJ2-7, with no confidently assigned D gene. The sequence came from an adult who received the MenACWY meningococcal vaccine as a control. Sequencing used peripheral blood, obtained 28 days after the second dose of the MenACWY control vaccine. The DNA sequence follows: TGTGCCAGCAGTTACAGGTTGGCCTTTCCGGGCGAGCAGTACTTC. It specifies CASSYRLAFPGEQYF.